The rows below give T cell receptor beta chains drawn from one sample of a study of beta chain features in type 1 diabetes. The table came from immunoSEQ multiplex PCR; TCRdb's copy has only in-frame clones and leaves some out. The sample has roughly 290,000 clones; 14% to 15% are singletons. Source material: naive CD4+ T cells from blood. These receptors were taken from a man aged 18 to 29 with type 1 diabetes. Each CDR3 is given with its conserved first and last residue. A D gene is named only where the DNA matches it firmly. Only some rows state a clone size, as once, few, many or a class for expanded clones.

size: few; length: 14; V: TRBV30; J: TRBJ2-5; D: .; DNA: TGTGCCTGGAGTCGGACACATCTACAAGAGACCCAGTACTTC; CDR3: CAWSRTHLQETQYF
size: .; length: 14; V: TRBV5-1; J: TRBJ1-1; D: .; DNA: TGCGCCAGCAGCTCCAGGGATGTAGGGACTGAAGCTTTCTTT; CDR3: CASSSRDVGTEAFF
size: .; length: 16; V: TRBV5-4; J: TRBJ2-7; D: .; DNA: TGTGCCAGCAGCCATTGGACTGAAAATAAGGCAAACGAGCAGTACTTC; CDR3: CASSHWTENKANEQYF
size: few; length: 14; V: TRBV18; J: TRBJ2-1; D: TRBD1; DNA: TGTGCCAGCTCAATCAGGGGGTCAAACAATGAGCAGTTCTTC; CDR3: CASSIRGSNNEQFF
size: once; length: 20; V: TRBV15; J: TRBJ1-2; D: .; DNA: TGTGCCACCAGCAGAGATCCAATTTTCGAACCGAGACAGCGAAACTATGGCTACACCTTC; CDR3: CATSRDPIFEPRQRNYGYTF
size: few; length: 12; V: TRBV7-2; J: TRBJ1-6; D: .; DNA: TGTGCCAGCAGCTCGGGGAATTCACCCCTCCACTTT; CDR3: CASSSGNSPLHF
size: few; length: 14; V: TRBV5-6; J: TRBJ2-7; D: TRBD1; DNA: TGTGCCAGCAGACCCGGGACAGGGGAGTACGAGCAGTACTTC; CDR3: CASRPGTGEYEQYF
size: .; length: 16; V: TRBV5-1; J: TRBJ2-7; D: TRBD2; DNA: TGCGCCAGCAGCTTTATGACTAGCGGGAGGGCCGCCGAGCAGTACTTC; CDR3: CASSFMTSGRAAEQYF
size: few; length: 13; V: TRBV7-2; J: TRBJ2-5; D: TRBD1; DNA: TGTGCCAGCAGCGGGGGACAGACGGAGACCCAGTACTTC; CDR3: CASSGGQTETQYF
size: .; length: 14; V: TRBV7-9; J: TRBJ2-5; D: .; DNA: TGTGCCAGCAGCTTAGTTCCCAGGCAAGAGACCCAGTACTTC; CDR3: CASSLVPRQETQYF
size: few; length: 13; V: TRBV29-1; J: TRBJ2-2; D: .; DNA: TGCAGCGGTGAGGGCTTGAGAACCGGGGAGCTGTTTTTT; CDR3: CSGEGLRTGELFF
size: few; length: 15; V: TRBV5-4; J: TRBJ2-2; D: .; DNA: TGTGCCAGCAGCTTTCAAGCGGCGAACACCGGGGAGCTGTTTTTT; CDR3: CASSFQAANTGELFF
size: .; length: 15; V: TRBV25-1; J: TRBJ1-1; D: TRBD1; DNA: TGTGCCAGCAGTGCCTCCGACAGGGGGAACACTGAAGCTTTCTTT; CDR3: CASSASDRGNTEAFF
size: few; length: 13; V: TRBV6-1; J: TRBJ2-1; D: TRBD1; DNA: TGTGCCAGCAGTGGGAACAGGGGGCGGGAGCAGTTCTTC; CDR3: CASSGNRGREQFF
size: .; length: 15; V: TRBV4-3; J: TRBJ2-1; D: TRBD1; DNA: TGCGCCAGCAGCCACGCGGACAGGGTCCAGCATGAGCAGTTCTTC; CDR3: CASSHADRVQHEQFF
size: .; length: 14; V: TRBV9; J: TRBJ2-1; D: TRBD2; DNA: TGTGCCAGCACTGGGACTAGCGGGGTGGGTGAGCAGTTCTTC; CDR3: CASTGTSGVGEQFF
size: few; length: 14; V: TRBV7-9; J: TRBJ2-3; D: .; DNA: TGTGCCAGCAGCCCCGGGTACCTAGCGGATACGCAGTATTTT; CDR3: CASSPGYLADTQYF
size: .; length: 16; V: TRBV7-9; J: TRBJ2-5; D: .; DNA: TGTGCCAGCAGGGAGAGGGGCTGGGGGCGTCAGGAGACCCAGTACTTC; CDR3: CASRERGWGRQETQYF
size: few; length: 16; V: TRBV19; J: TRBJ1-5; D: .; DNA: TGTGCCAGCCCACTAAGCTGGCCCCGGAGGGGTCAGCCCCAGCATTTT; CDR3: CASPLSWPRRGQPQHF
size: .; length: 13; V: TRBV30; J: TRBJ1-5; D: TRBD1; DNA: TGTGCCTGGCAGGGGGAGAACAATCAGCCCCAGCATTTT; CDR3: CAWQGENNQPQHF
size: .; length: 16; V: TRBV7-2; J: TRBJ2-2; D: .; DNA: TGTGCCAGCAGCTTAGTGTCTCCGGCGAACACCGGGGAGCTGTTTTTT; CDR3: CASSLVSPANTGELFF
size: .; length: 16; V: TRBV10-3; J: TRBJ2-2; D: TRBD1; DNA: TGTGCCATCAGTGATGGACAGGGGTGGAACACCGGGGAGCTGTTTTTT; CDR3: CAISDGQGWNTGELFF
size: .; length: 14; V: TRBV6-5; J: TRBJ1-2; D: TRBD1; DNA: TGTGCCAGCAGCCGGGACAGGGTGGGCTATGGCTACACCTTC; CDR3: CASSRDRVGYGYTF
size: .; length: 14; V: TRBV6-1; J: TRBJ1-1; D: TRBD1; DNA: TGTGCCAGCAGTGAAGGACAGGGGTACCCTGAAGCTTTCTTT; CDR3: CASSEGQGYPEAFF
size: .; length: 15; V: TRBV28; J: TRBJ1-1; D: TRBD1; DNA: TGTGCCAGCAGTCCCAGGGACAGGGGGGACACTGAAGCTTTCTTT; CDR3: CASSPRDRGDTEAFF
size: few; length: 13; V: TRBV28; J: TRBJ2-2; D: .; DNA: TGTGCCAGCAGGATCCTAGTATCCGGGGAGCTGTTTTTT; CDR3: CASRILVSGELFF
size: few; length: 13; V: TRBV18; J: TRBJ1-1; D: .; DNA: TGTGCCAGCTCACCTGAGCTGAACACTGAAGCTTTCTTT; CDR3: CASSPELNTEAFF
size: few; length: 15; V: TRBV30; J: TRBJ2-3; D: TRBD1; DNA: TGTGCCTGGAGCCGCGACAGGGGTTTAACAGATACGCAGTATTTT; CDR3: CAWSRDRGLTDTQYF
size: .; length: 16; V: TRBV4-3; J: TRBJ2-1; D: .; DNA: TGCGCCAGCAGCCAAGCTGTCGGGGGGCTTTACAATGAGCAGTTCTTC; CDR3: CASSQAVGGLYNEQFF
size: few; length: 15; V: TRBV5-1; J: TRBJ2-7; D: TRBD2; DNA: TGCGCCAGCAGCTTGGTAGCGGGAGGGCCCAACGAGCAGTACTTC; CDR3: CASSLVAGGPNEQYF
size: few; length: 15; V: TRBV6-5; J: TRBJ2-3; D: .; DNA: TGTGCCAGCACCAATCTGGTAAAAGGGGTAGATACGCAGTATTTT; CDR3: CASTNLVKGVDTQYF
size: .; length: 16; V: TRBV7-2; J: TRBJ2-5; D: .; DNA: TGTGCCAGCAGCCCAGAGGGCAGGGGCCTTACTGGGACCCAGTACTTC; CDR3: CASSPEGRGLTGTQYF
size: .; length: 15; V: TRBV19; J: TRBJ2-5; D: .; DNA: TGTGCCAGTATGGGGCTCCGCGGAAGCCAAGAGACCCAGTACTTC; CDR3: CASMGLRGSQETQYF
size: few; length: 12; V: TRBV6-1; J: TRBJ2-7; D: .; DNA: TGTGCCAGCAGTGAAAGACAGTACGAGCAGTACTTC; CDR3: CASSERQYEQYF
size: few; length: 14; V: TRBV30; J: TRBJ1-6; D: .; DNA: TGTGCCTGGAGTGTACTGACAGTTAATTCACCCCTCCACTTT; CDR3: CAWSVLTVNSPLHF
size: few; length: 12; V: TRBV28; J: TRBJ1-2; D: .; DNA: TGTGCCAGCAGTACAGGATCTAATGGCTACACCTTC; CDR3: CASSTGSNGYTF
size: .; length: 15; V: TRBV10-3; J: TRBJ2-7; D: .; DNA: TGTGCCATCAGTGAGGCGGATAGAGCCGGCCTCGAGCAGTACTTC; CDR3: CAISEADRAGLEQYF
size: few; length: 13; V: TRBV6-1; J: TRBJ2-5; D: .; DNA: TGTGCCAGCAGGCGGATGCCCCAAGAGACCCAGTACTTC; CDR3: CASRRMPQETQYF
size: few; length: 14; V: TRBV18; J: TRBJ1-5; D: .; DNA: TGTGCCAGCTCTCCCGCCTATAGCAATCAGCCCCAGCATTTT; CDR3: CASSPAYSNQPQHF
size: .; length: 13; V: TRBV9; J: TRBJ2-2; D: .; DNA: TGTGCCAGCAGCGTAGTGGGGGCTGGGGAGCTGTTTTTT; CDR3: CASSVVGAGELFF
size: few; length: 15; V: TRBV6-6; J: TRBJ2-3; D: .; DNA: TGTGCCAGCAGTTATGGGCACTTTAAGGAAGATACGCAGTATTTT; CDR3: CASSYGHFKEDTQYF
size: few; length: 14; V: TRBV30; J: TRBJ2-7; D: TRBD1; DNA: TGTGCCTGGAGTGCGACAGGGGGGCGATTGACGCAGTACTTC; CDR3: CAWSATGGRLTQYF
size: .; length: 14; V: TRBV30; J: TRBJ2-1; D: TRBD2; DNA: TGTGCCTGGTTCCTAGCGGGGTCCTACAATGAGCAGTTCTTC; CDR3: CAWFLAGSYNEQFF
size: .; length: 13; V: TRBV29-1; J: TRBJ1-1; D: TRBD1; DNA: TGCAGCGGGGAGACAGGGTTGGGCACTGAAGCTTTCTTT; CDR3: CSGETGLGTEAFF